One sample yielded the 8 T cell receptor beta chains listed below, sequenced in a study of blood T cell repertoires in COVID-19. The table came from immunoSEQ multiplex PCR; TCRdb's copy has only in-frame clones and leaves some out. In the table there are around 260,000 clones, 80% to 90% of which are singletons. The specimen was PBMCs or T cells enriched from blood (not recorded which). Receptors were obtained from a man aged 25-45 years with acute COVID-19.

V and J are TRBV28 and TRBJ2-2, with D unresolved. There are 13 residues in the CDR3. V was cut by 4 bases and J by 7 bases, with 10 bases left in between. Germline V gene lookup returns CDR1 MDHEN and CDR2 SYDVKM. CDR3 nucleotide sequence: TGTGCCAGCAGTTCTAGTGTCCTCGGGGAGCTGTTTTTT. Residues: CASSSSVLGELFF.

This clone was recorded once. The chain employs TRBV19 and TRBJ1-5; possible D gene TRBD1, 6 bases. V was cut by 6 bases and J by 4 bases, with 19 bases left in between. The CDR3 runs to 16 residues. Germline CDR1 and CDR2: LNHDA and SQIVND (reference sequence). CDR3 bases: TGTGCCAGTAGACGACAAGGGACACTCGGGAATCAGCCCCAGCATTTT. Its translation: CASRRQGTLGNQPQHF. Looking up the rest from reference TRBV19 and TRBJ1-5 gives the full variable domain: DGGITQSPKYLFRKEGQNVTLSCEQNLNHDAMYWYRQDPGQGLRLIYYSQIVNDFQKGDIAEGYSVSREKKESFPLTVTSAQKNPTAFYLCASRRQGTLGNQPQHFGDGTRLSIL.

The chain links TRBV28 to TRBJ2-3, with a tentative D call TRBD1 (6 bases). There are 15 residues in the CDR3. Germline V gene lookup returns CDR1 MDHEN and CDR2 SYDVKM. V was cut by 5 bases and J by 3 bases, with 15 bases left in between. The CDR3 DNA sequence: TGTGCCAGCAGTCCTAGAACTACAGGGACAGATACGCAGTATTTT. Protein product: CASSPRTTGTDTQYF.

This sequence joins TRBV30 and TRBJ2-3, with D possibly being TRBD1 (5 bases). The CDR3 is 13 amino acids. V was clipped by 8 bases and J by 0 bases, with 12 bases between them. The germline CDR1 and CDR2 sequences are GTSNPN and SVGIG (reference sequence). The CDR3 DNA reads as TGTGCCCCAGGGCCACAGAGCACAGATACGCAGTATTTT. Protein sequence: CAPGPQSTDTQYF. The full variable domain, in which reference TRBV30 and TRBJ2-3 provide the parts outside the CDR3, is SQTIHQWPATLVQPVGSPLSLECTVEGTSNPNLYWYRQAAGRGLQLLFYSVGIGQISSEVPQNLSASRPQDRQFILSSKKLLLSDSGFYLCAPGPQSTDTQYFGPGTRLTVL.

V and J are TRBV3-1 (or the pseudogene TRBV3-2) and TRBJ1-2; no definite D call. The germline V and J ends were trimmed by 3 bases and 2 bases, with 10 bases remaining between them. The CDR3 runs 14 residues. Per germline, CDR1 LGHDT and CDR2 YNNKEL (reference sequence). CDR3 nucleotide sequence: TGTGCCAGCAGCCACCACAGATTGAACTATGGCTACACCTTC. This gives the protein CASSHHRLNYGYTF.

This clone was seen only once. The gene calls are TRBV30 and TRBJ1-4; D is undetermined. Germline values: CDR1 GTSNPN, CDR2 SVGIG (reference sequence). The CDR3 runs 16 residues. The germline V and J ends were trimmed by 2 bases and 4 bases, with 17 bases remaining between them. DNA for the CDR3: TGTGCCTGGAGTAAAGTCGCCTCTGTAGTTAATGAAAAACTGTTTTTT. Residues: CAWSKVASVVNEKLFF.

The rearrangement joins TRBV9 to TRBJ2-3, with a tentative D call TRBD1 (5 bases). The CDR3 totals 15 residues. Deletions cut 6 bases from V and 3 bases from J, with 17 bases between. CDR1 SGDLS and CDR2 YYNGEE come from the germline V gene. The CDR3: CASTQGVNPTDTQYF. In nucleotides, the CDR3 is TGTGCCAGCACCCAAGGGGTTAACCCGACAGATACGCAGTATTTT.

This rearrangement joins TRBV6-4 to TRBJ2-3; 7 nucleotides line up with TRBD2. Germline V lookup: CDR1 MRHNA, CDR2 SNTAGT. The CDR3 is made up of 16 amino acids. V dropped 0 bases and J dropped 6; count of bases not matched to a gene: 9. CDR3 in DNA: TGTGCCAGCAGTGACTCGGTGGGAGGGTCTATGGATACGCAGTATTTT. Its translation: CASSDSVGGSMDTQYF.